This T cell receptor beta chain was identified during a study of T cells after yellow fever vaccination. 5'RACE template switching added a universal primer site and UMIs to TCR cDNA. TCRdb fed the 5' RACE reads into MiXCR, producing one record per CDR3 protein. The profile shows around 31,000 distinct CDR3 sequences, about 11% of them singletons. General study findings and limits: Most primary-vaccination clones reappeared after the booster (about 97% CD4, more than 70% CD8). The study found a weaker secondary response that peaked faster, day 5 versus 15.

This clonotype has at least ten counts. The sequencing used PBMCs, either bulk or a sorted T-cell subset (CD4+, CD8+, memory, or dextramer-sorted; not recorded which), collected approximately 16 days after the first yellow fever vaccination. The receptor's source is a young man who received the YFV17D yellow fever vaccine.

The CDR3 sequence is CASSVGGFTGELFF. CDR3 nucleotide sequence: TGCGCCAGCAGTGTAGGGGGGTTCACCGGGGAGCTGTTTTTT. This chain links TRBV5-1 with TRBJ2-2; D possibly uses TRBD1 or TRBD2 (6 bases each). V was trimmed by 5 bases and J by 4 bases, leaving 12 bases between them. The CDR3 has 14 residues. Germline V gives CDR1 SGHRS, CDR2 YFSETQ.